The 10 T cell receptor beta chains given below trace back to one sample, sequenced in a study of blood T cell repertoires in COVID-19. Using immunoSEQ multiplex PCR, the repertoire was profiled, and TCRdb retains in-frame clones only, with some absent. This table has hundreds of thousands of clones, around nine tenths appearing once. Sequenced material: peripheral blood. The source of these receptors is an older woman with COVID-19, enrolled during active disease.

With regard to this clone: Just one base apart from a much larger clone, this may be a read error. The chain joins TRBV4-2 to TRBJ2-1; 7 positions match TRBD2. The CDR3 totals 13 residues. J lost 8 bases, V lost 4 bases, and 5 bases had no gene match. Germline lookup yields CDR1 LGHNA and CDR2 YNFKEQ. CDR3 sequence reads: CASSPGTTYEQFF. The CDR3 DNA is TGTGCCAGCAGCCCCGGGACTACCTATGAGCAGTTCTTC.

The chain links TRBV7-6 to TRBJ2-2, with TRBD2 identical over 8 bases. The J segment lost 4 bases and the V segment lost 5 bases, leaving 9 bases of the junction unmatched. Germline V lookup: CDR1 SGHVS, CDR2 FNYEAQ. The CDR3 spans 16 residues. CDR3 region: CASSPGGPLGTGELFF. CDR3 in DNA: TGTGCCAGCAGCCCGGGGGGGCCTCTCGGCACCGGGGAGCTGTTTTTT.

V gene TRBV5-1 combines with J gene TRBJ1-1; D not resolved. V lost 4 bases and J lost 0, with 7 bases in between. Germline-derived CDR1 and CDR2 are SGHRS and YFSETQ. The CDR3 contains 13 residues. The CDR3 here is CASSPVVNTEAFF. As DNA, the CDR3 is TGCGCCAGCAGCCCCGTCGTGAACACTGAAGCTTTCTTT. Complete variable domain (other parts from reference TRBV5-1 and TRBJ1-1): KAGVTQTPRYLIKTRGQQVTLSCSPISGHRSVSWYQQTPGQGLQFLFEYFSETQRNKGNFPGRFSGRQFSNSRSEMNVSTLELGDSALYLCASSPVVNTEAFFGQGTRLTVV.

V usage is TRBV6-2 or TRBV6-3 and J usage is TRBJ1-1, with TRBD1 matching over 9 bases. Germline-derived CDR1 and CDR2 are MNHEY and SVGEGT. The CDR3 has 13 residues. Trimming cost V 6 bases and J 7 bases; bases outside gene matches: 6. The CDR3 DNA reads TGTGCCAGCAGCCCAGGGACAGGGTATGAAGCTTTCTTT. Amino acid sequence: CASSPGTGYEAFF.

This clone was seen just once. The J gene is TRBJ2-1, the V gene TRBV4-3; possible D gene TRBD1, 6 bases. CDR3 length equals 15 residues. From germline, CDR1 is LGHNA and CDR2 YSLEER. V was shortened by 1 base and J by 8 bases, with 15 bases between the two germline ends. CDR3 coding DNA: TGCGCCAGCAGCCAAGTCGGCAGGGGTGACTATGAGCAGTTCTTC. It specifies CASSQVGRGDYEQFF.

CDR3 sequence (DNA): TGTGCCAGCAGCCCACGACGGGCGGGGAGCGGCTACACCTTC. Its translation: CASSPRRAGSGYTF. The V gene is TRBV7-2, the J gene TRBJ1-2; D unclear. The CDR3 runs 14 residues. Germline values: CDR1 SGHTA, CDR2 FQGNSA. V lost 5 bases and J 8 bases, leaving 18 bases between the germline ends.

This chain links TRBV2 with TRBJ2-2; TRBD2 aligns across 8 bases. V gave up 3 bases and J gave up 4 bases; unmatched junction bases: 7. The germline V gene encodes CDR1 SNHLY and CDR2 FYNNEI. The CDR3 runs 16 residues. In DNA form, the CDR3 reads TGTGCCAGCAGTGATACGGGCGGGGGGTTCACCGGGGAGCTGTTTTTT. It encodes CASSDTGGGFTGELFF.

This clone was seen only a few times. J is TRBJ1-1 and V is TRBV7-8; TRBD1 might be the D (6 bases). CDR1 is SGHVS and CDR2 is FQNEAQ in the germline V gene. Deletions cut 5 bases from V and 0 bases from J, with 16 bases between. This CDR3 region has 16 residues. CDR3 nucleotide sequence: TGTGCCAGCAGCCTAACACAGGGATTCATGAACACTGAAGCTTTCTTT. Its protein is CASSLTQGFMNTEAFF.

V and J are TRBV27 and TRBJ1-6; D gene unclear. Germline CDR1 is MNHEY and CDR2 is SMNVEV (reference sequence). CDR3 length: 13 amino acids. Trimming stripped 9 bases from V and 0 bases from J, with 6 bases between. The CDR3 nucleotides are TGTGCCAGTACAAGCTCCTATAATTCACCCCTCCACTTT. Translation: CASTSSYNSPLHF.

The V call is TRBV2, the J call TRBJ2-3, with 9 bases aligning to TRBD2. This CDR3 comprises 17 residues. V lost 2 bases, J lost 2 bases, and 8 bases stayed unmatched. Germline loops: CDR1 SNHLY, CDR2 FYNNEI. CDR3 nucleotide sequence: TGTGCCAGCAGTGAATTTCTCGCTAGCGGGGACACAGATACGCAGTATTTT. Translating gives CASSEFLASGDTDTQYF. The variable domain in full, with the rest retrieved from reference TRBV2 and TRBJ2-3, is EPEVTQTPSHQVTQMGQEVILRCVPISNHLYFYWYRQILGQKVEFLVSFYNNEISEKSEIFDDQFSVERPDGSNFTLKIRSTKLEDSAMYFCASSEFLASGDTDTQYFGPGTRLTVL.